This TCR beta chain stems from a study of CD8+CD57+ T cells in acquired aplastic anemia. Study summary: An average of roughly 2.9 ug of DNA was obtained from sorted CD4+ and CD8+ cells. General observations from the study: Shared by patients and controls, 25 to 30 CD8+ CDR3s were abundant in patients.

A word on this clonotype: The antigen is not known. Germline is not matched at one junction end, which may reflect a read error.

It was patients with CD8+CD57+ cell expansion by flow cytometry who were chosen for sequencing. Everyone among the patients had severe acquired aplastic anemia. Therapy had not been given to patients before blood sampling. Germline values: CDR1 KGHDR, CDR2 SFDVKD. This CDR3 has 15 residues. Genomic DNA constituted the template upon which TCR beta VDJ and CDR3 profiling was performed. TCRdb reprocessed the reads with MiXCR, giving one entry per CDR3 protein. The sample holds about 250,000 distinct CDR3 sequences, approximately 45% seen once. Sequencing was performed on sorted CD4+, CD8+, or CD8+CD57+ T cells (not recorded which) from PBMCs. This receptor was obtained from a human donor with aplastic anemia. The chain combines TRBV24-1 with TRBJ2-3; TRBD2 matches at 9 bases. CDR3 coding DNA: TGTGCCAGCAGTATAGCGGGAGTGGGGACAGATACGCAGTATTTT. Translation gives CASSIAGVGTDTQYF.